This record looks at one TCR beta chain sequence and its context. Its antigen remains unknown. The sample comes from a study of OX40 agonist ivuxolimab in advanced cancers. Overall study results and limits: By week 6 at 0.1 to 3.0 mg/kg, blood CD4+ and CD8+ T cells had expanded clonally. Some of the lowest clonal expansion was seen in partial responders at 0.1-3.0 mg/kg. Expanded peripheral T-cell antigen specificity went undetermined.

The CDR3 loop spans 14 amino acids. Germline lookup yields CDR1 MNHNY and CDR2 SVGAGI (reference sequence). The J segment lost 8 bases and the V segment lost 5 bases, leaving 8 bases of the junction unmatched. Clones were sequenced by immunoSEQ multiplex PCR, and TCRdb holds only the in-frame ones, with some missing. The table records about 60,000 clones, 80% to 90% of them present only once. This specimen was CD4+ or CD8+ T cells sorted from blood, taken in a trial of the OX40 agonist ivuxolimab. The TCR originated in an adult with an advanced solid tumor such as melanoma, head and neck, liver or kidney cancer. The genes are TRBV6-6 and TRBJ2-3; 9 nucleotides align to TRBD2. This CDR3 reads CASSKREERGTQYF. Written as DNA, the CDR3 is TGTGCCAGCAGTAAGCGGGAGGAGAGGGGTACGCAGTATTTT.